The 26 T cell receptor beta chains given below trace back to one sample, sequenced in a study of identical twins. TCRdb redid the calling of the 5' RACE reads with MiXCR, one entry per CDR3 protein. The profile shows 450,000 or so distinct CDR3 sequences, 20% to 25% of them singletons. In addition, the sample was reused for a study of T cells expressing NK-cell markers.

The sample consisted of CD4+ T cells sorted from blood. These TCRs come from a woman younger than 35 in good health.

This clonotype was counted only a few times. This rearrangement joins TRBV7-2 to TRBJ1-1; 11 bases fit TRBD1. V lost 4 bases and J lost 5; bases outside the gene matches: 6. This CDR3 spans 15 amino acids. The germline gives CDR1 SGHTA, CDR2 FQGNSA. CDR3 sequence: CASSSRGQGGTEAFF. As DNA, the CDR3 is TGTGCCAGCAGCTCCCGGGGACAGGGGGGGACTGAAGCTTTCTTT.

The chain is built from TRBV6-1 and TRBJ2-7; 9 bases are shared with TRBD2. The V gene end was trimmed by 0 bases and the J gene end by 4 bases; junction bases not matched to a gene: 4. Germline V CDR1 and CDR2: MNHNS, SASEGT. The CDR3 consists of 15 residues. CDR3 sequence (DNA): TGTGCCAGCAGTGAAGCTATAGCGGGAGTTTACGAGCAGTACTTC. Translated, it gives CASSEAIAGVYEQYF.

This clonotype was seen more than once but under ten times. The chain has TRBV5-1 and TRBJ2-2, with TRBD2 matching over 7 bases. The V gene end was trimmed by 4 bases and the J gene end by 6 bases; junction bases not matched to a gene: 9. The CDR3 has 15 amino acids. The germline V gene encodes CDR1 SGHRS and CDR2 YFSETQ. DNA of the CDR3: TGCGCCAGCAGCCTCCGGGCTAGCGGTTCCGGGGAGCTGTTTTTT. It yields the protein CASSLRASGSGELFF.

This clonotype was found a few times. As DNA, the CDR3 is TGCAGTGCTACTAAAGCGGGAATTTACACAGATACGCAGTATTTT. Protein sequence: CSATKAGIYTDTQYF. The rearrangement links TRBV20-1 to TRBJ2-3; 7 bases map to TRBD2. Germline values: CDR1 DFQATT, CDR2 SNEGSKA (reference sequence). With 4 bases clipped from V and 2 bases from J, the junction kept 9 bases outside the gene matches. The CDR3 runs to 15 residues.

The chain is built from TRBV9 and TRBJ2-3; no clear D gene. The germline V and J ends were trimmed by 1 base and 4 bases, with 10 bases remaining between them. There are 14 residues in the CDR3. Germline V gives CDR1 SGDLS, CDR2 YYNGEE. The CDR3: CASSVRDLPDTQYF. As DNA, the CDR3 is TGTGCCAGCAGCGTACGTGACCTCCCAGATACGCAGTATTTT.

Here the CDR3 DNA reads TGTGCCAGCAAATGGACTAGCGGGACGGGTTCAGATACGCAGTATTTT. Its translation is CASKWTSGTGSDTQYF. The chain has TRBV2 and TRBJ2-3, with 12 bases aligning to TRBD2. CDR1 SNHLY and CDR2 FYNNEI come from the germline V gene. The CDR3 is 16 amino acids. After removal of 7 bases from V and 4 bases from J, the junction contained 9 bases not matched to a gene.

This chain links TRBV6-5 with TRBJ2-1; 7 nucleotides agree with TRBD2. CDR3 length equals 14 residues. Trimming removed 2 bases from V and 5 bases from J; junction bases left unmatched: 3. Germline values: CDR1 MNHEY, CDR2 SVGAGI. CDR3 loop: CASSYGGVHNEQFF. The CDR3, as DNA: TGTGCCAGCAGTTACGGGGGGGTTCACAATGAGCAGTTCTTC.

The genes are TRBV3-1 and TRBJ2-7; D unclear. V dropped 3 bases and J dropped 7 bases, with 10 bases sitting between them. Looked up from germline, CDR1 is LGHDT and CDR2 is YNNKEL (reference sequence). CDR3 length equals 12 residues. CDR3 sequence reads: CASSHGPWEQYF. DNA for the CDR3: TGTGCCAGCAGCCACGGTCCGTGGGAGCAGTACTTC.

This clonotype was recorded a few times. V and J are TRBV7-2 and TRBJ1-2, with D perhaps matching TRBD1 (5 bases). Germline CDR1 and CDR2: SGHTA and FQGNSA. The germline V and J ends were trimmed by 2 bases and 2 bases, with 12 bases remaining between them. The CDR3 loop spans 15 amino acids. DNA of the CDR3: TGTGCCAGCAGCTTACAGGGTGGTACGAACTATGGCTACACCTTC. Translating gives CASSLQGGTNYGYTF.

This clonotype was recorded a few times. J is TRBJ1-1 and V is TRBV27; D may be TRBD1 (5 bases). The CDR3 sequence is 15 residues long. Germline V CDR1 and CDR2: MNHEY, SMNVEV (reference sequence). V was pared by 6 bases and J by 1 base, with 15 bases between. The CDR3 DNA sequence: TGTGCCAGCAGAAGGTTCGGGGCAGGGAACACTGAAGCTTTCTTT. It specifies CASRRFGAGNTEAFF.

This chain uses TRBV5-6 with TRBJ1-2; the D is unclear. There are 12 residues in the CDR3. Germline loops: CDR1 SGHDT, CDR2 YYEEEE. Trimming pared 4 bases from V and 8 bases from J, leaving 12 bases between. CDR3 sequence reads: CASSLTEVGYTF. The DNA for the CDR3 is TGTGCCAGCAGCCTCACGGAAGTAGGCTACACCTTC.

V is TRBV7-6 and J is TRBJ2-7; 11 nucleotides agree with TRBD2. Unmatched junction bases numbered 2, after V lost 5 bases and J lost 2 bases. The CDR3 consists of 14 residues. The germline CDR1 and CDR2 sequences are SGHVS and FNYEAQ. For the CDR3, the DNA is TGTGCCAGCAGCCGTAGCGGGGGGGCCTACGAGCAGTACTTC. This sequence encodes CASSRSGGAYEQYF.

This clonotype has more than one count but fewer than ten. J is TRBJ2-3 and V is TRBV29-1, with TRBD2 as a possible D gene (5 bases). The germline V and J ends were trimmed by 5 bases and 3 bases, with 9 bases remaining between them. The CDR3 length is 12 residues. The germline gives CDR1 SQVTM, CDR2 ANQGSEA. CDR3 DNA sequence: TGCAGCGTTAGGGAGCAGACAGATACGCAGTATTTT. It translates to CSVREQTDTQYF.

The rearrangement links TRBV21-1 to TRBJ2-7; TRBD2 is the table's D call, not checked against the DNA. TRBV21-1 is recorded as a pseudogene. This CDR3 is 16 amino acids long. Here the CDR3 DNA reads TGTGCCAGCAGCAAGGTCCTGAGGGTAGCCGATTACGAGCAGTACTTC. Its translation: CASSKVLRVADYEQYF.

The genes are TRBV7-2 and TRBJ2-2; D remains unclear. The germline CDR1 and CDR2 sequences are SGHTA and FQGNSA. CDR3 length: 15 amino acids. Trimming pared 4 bases from V and 5 bases from J, leaving 14 bases between. CDR3 in DNA: TGTGCCAGCAGCTCACGACCTCGGAATACCGGGGAGCTGTTTTTT. Translation: CASSSRPRNTGELFF.

The sample holds a few counts of this clonotype. The chain combines TRBV2 with TRBJ2-1; TRBD2 is a possible D gene (5 bases). Per the germline V gene, CDR1 is SNHLY and CDR2 is FYNNEI. This CDR3 is 14 amino acids long. Trimming cost V 11 bases and J 0 bases, with 14 bases left between them. The CDR3 sequence is CAGSREDSYNEQFF. Here the CDR3 DNA reads TGTGCCGGATCCCGGGAAGACTCCTACAATGAGCAGTTCTTC.

The chain employs TRBV7-9 and TRBJ2-1, with TRBD2 identical over 9 bases. The CDR3 contains 16 residues. The V and J ends lost 5 bases and 4 bases, in that order; junction bases with no gene match: 9. Germline V gene lookup returns CDR1 SEHNR and CDR2 FQNEAQ (reference sequence). This CDR3 is CASSPFGSGGYNEQFF. In DNA, the CDR3 is TGTGCCAGCAGCCCCTTTGGTAGCGGGGGATACAATGAGCAGTTCTTC.

This chain links TRBV5-1 with TRBJ2-2, with D perhaps matching TRBD1 (6 bases). Deletions cut 7 bases from V and 4 bases from J, with 14 bases between. Per germline, CDR1 SGHRS and CDR2 YFSETQ. This CDR3 is 14 amino acids long. Written as DNA, the CDR3 is TGCGCCAGCCAATTGGGGGCGACCACCGGGGAGCTGTTTTTT. It is translated as CASQLGATTGELFF.

This clonotype was seen only a few times. The chain links TRBV10-3 to TRBJ2-1; D might be TRBD2 (7 bases). The CDR3 covers 15 residues. The V and J ends lost 6 bases and 4 bases respectively, with 16 bases between them. Germline CDR1 reads ENHRY; CDR2 reads SYGVKD. This CDR3 is CAIRGGGGPYNEQFF. The CDR3 coding sequence is TGTGCCATCAGGGGGGGGGGCGGCCCGTACAATGAGCAGTTCTTC.

The chain joins TRBV4-3 to TRBJ2-1, with 11 bases matching TRBD2. The germline CDR1 and CDR2 sequences are LGHNA and YSLEER. This CDR3 region has 18 residues. The junction had 12 bases not matched to a gene; V was cut back by 0 bases and J by 8 bases. CDR3 nucleotide sequence: TGCGCCAGCAGCCAAGATCCCGCGCTAGCGGGAGGTGAGGATGAGCAGTTCTTC. Translated: CASSQDPALAGGEDEQFF.

The chain combines TRBV4-3 with TRBJ2-1; D is possibly TRBD1 or TRBD2 (5 bases each). Per germline, CDR1 LGHNA and CDR2 YSLEER. The V and J ends lost 2 bases and 8 bases respectively, with 13 bases between them. The CDR3 is 14 amino acids. The CDR3 region has the DNA TGCGCCAGCAGCCAAACTACGGGGCCTTATGAGCAGTTCTTC. Translated: CASSQTTGPYEQFF.

The rearrangement joins TRBV12-3 or TRBV12-4 to TRBJ1-1; D might be TRBD1 (5 bases). V dropped 8 bases and J dropped 1 base, with 14 bases sitting between them. There are 14 residues in the CDR3. The CDR3 DNA is TGTGCCAGCGGGGCACACGGAGGGAACACTGAAGCTTTCTTT. As protein: CASGAHGGNTEAFF.

V gene TRBV5-6 combines with J gene TRBJ2-1; no reliable D call. This CDR3 comprises 13 residues. The V end lost 7 bases, the J end lost 0 bases, and 8 bases lay between the germline ends. The V gene's germline CDR1 is SGHDT and CDR2 YYEEEE. The CDR3 DNA is TGTGCCAGCGGGCTTTCCTCCTACAATGAGCAGTTCTTC. Protein: CASGLSSYNEQFF.

Comments on this clonotype: A read error may account for a junction end that differs from germline. This rearrangement joins TRBV2 to TRBJ2-7, with a possible D match to TRBD1 (5 bases). This CDR3 spans 13 amino acids. CDR1 is SNHLY, CDR2 FYNNEI, per germline. The CDR3 coding sequence is TGTGCCAGCAGTGAGACAGACTCCTACGAGCGGTACTTC. As protein: CASSETDSYERYF.

V is TRBV12-3 or TRBV12-4 and J is TRBJ1-2, with D perhaps matching TRBD1 (6 bases). The V and J ends lost 2 bases and 2 bases respectively, with 12 bases between them. The CDR3 has 15 residues. In DNA, the CDR3 is TGTGCCAGCAGTTTATCGTCCACAGGGAACTATGGCTACACCTTC. Translated: CASSLSSTGNYGYTF.

This chain joins TRBV5-1 and TRBJ2-5, with TRBD1 matching over 8 bases. Germline lookup yields CDR1 SGHRS and CDR2 YFSETQ. V lost 4 bases to trimming and J lost 4 bases; unmatched junction nucleotides: 9. This CDR3 has 15 residues. DNA for the CDR3: TGCGCCAGCAGCCACCGGACAGGGATGGGAGAGACCCAGTACTTC. This sequence encodes CASSHRTGMGETQYF.